Below are 14 T cell receptor beta chains sequenced from a single sample in a study of blood T cells in healthy people across ages. Using a J-beta primer mix together with a sample-barcoded 5' primer, a second PCR was run for roughly 7 to 12 cycles. TCRdb re-called the 5' RACE reads through MiXCR, storing one row per CDR3 protein. The data contain roughly 1.9 million distinct CDR3 sequences, approximately 40% of them singletons. Material: blood. Receptors were obtained from a human donor in good health.

The J gene is TRBJ1-2, the V gene TRBV7-2; D not certain. Germline V lookup: CDR1 SGHTA, CDR2 FQGNSA. This CDR3 contains 12 residues. V lost 1 base, J lost 8 bases, and 8 bases lay in between. CDR3 region: CASSLDSTGYTF. CDR3 coding DNA: TGTGCCAGCAGCTTAGACAGCACGGGCTACACCTTC.

The chain uses TRBV12-3 or TRBV12-4 and TRBJ2-1; D gene uncertain. The CDR3 has 12 residues. V dropped 0 bases and J dropped 12 bases, with 9 bases sitting between them. CDR3 sequence reads: CASSLAGSSQFF. The CDR3 nucleotides read TGTGCCAGCAGTTTAGCGGGCAGTTCGCAGTTCTTC.

The chain is built from TRBV28 and TRBJ2-3, with D uncertain. Deletions cut 6 bases from V and 0 bases from J, with 16 bases between. The germline CDR1 and CDR2 sequences are MDHEN and SYDVKM. The CDR3 runs to 16 residues. CDR3 coding DNA: TGTGCCAGCAGCCATCCCCCCCGAGTTAGCACAGATACGCAGTATTTT. Translated: CASSHPPRVSTDTQYF. Full variable domain (missing parts from reference TRBV28 and TRBJ2-3): DVKVTQSSRYLVKRTGEKVFLECVQDMDHENMFWYRQDPGLGLRLIYFSYDVKMKEKGDIPEGYSVSREKKERFSLILESASTNQTSMYLCASSHPPRVSTDTQYFGPGTRLTVL.

CDR3 bases: TGTGCCAGCAGCCCCCCTCCTAGCGGGGGCCCTTTCAATGAGCAGTTCTTC. This translates into CASSPPPSGGPFNEQFF. The chain is built from TRBV7-6 and TRBJ2-1; TRBD2 aligns across 10 bases. V lost 5 bases and J lost 6; bases outside the gene matches: 13. Germline assignment: CDR1 SGHVS and CDR2 FNYEAQ. This CDR3 has 17 amino acids.

The chain links TRBV7-9 to TRBJ2-1, with D unclear. CDR1 is SEHNR and CDR2 is FQNEAQ in the germline V gene (reference sequence). CDR3 length: 14 amino acids. V lost 8 bases, J lost 6 bases, and 17 bases lay in between. CDR3 DNA: TGTGCCAGCGGAGTACTATCCTCTACCAATGAGCAGTTCTTC. Protein: CASGVLSSTNEQFF.

The V gene is TRBV28, the J gene TRBJ1-6; 8 nucleotides line up with TRBD1. Germline trimming cut 9 bases from V and 0 bases from J; bases unmatched to any gene: 10. The CDR3 is 17 residues long. CDR1 and CDR2 (germline): MDHEN, SYDVKM. CDR3 amino acids: CASSLGQGRSYNSPLHF. Written as DNA, the CDR3 is TGTGCCAGTAGTCTTGGACAGGGACGCTCCTATAATTCACCCCTCCACTTT.

This rearrangement joins TRBV28 to TRBJ1-2; D not certain. Germline V lookup: CDR1 MDHEN, CDR2 SYDVKM. V dropped 4 bases and J dropped 1 base, with 10 bases sitting between them. The CDR3 consists of 14 residues. CDR3 bases: TGTGCCAGCAGTTCCTCGACATTTAACTATGGCTACACCTTC. Amino acid sequence: CASSSSTFNYGYTF.

At least ten counts were recorded for this clonotype. V and J are TRBV29-1 and TRBJ2-7, with D maybe TRBD1 (7 bases). The CDR3 has 16 amino acids. Trimming left V 0 bases short and J 9 bases short, with 24 bases between. Germline V CDR1 and CDR2: SQVTM, ANQGSEA. The CDR3 bases are TGCAGCGTTGAAGAAGGGGGGAGACAGGGAAACTATGGGCAGTACTTC. Translating it yields CSVEEGGRQGNYGQYF.

This clonotype has a handful of counts. This chain links TRBV20-1 with TRBJ2-5, with 7 bases fitting TRBD1. The CDR3 runs to 13 residues. Trimming cost V 5 bases and J 7 bases; bases outside gene matches: 10. The germline gives CDR1 DFQATT, CDR2 SNEGSKA (reference sequence). DNA of the CDR3: TGCAGTGCTCAAGTATGGGACAGCGGGACCCAGTACTTC. Its protein product is CSAQVWDSGTQYF.

The V call is TRBV9, the J call TRBJ2-7, with D possibly TRBD1 on 6 matching bases. This CDR3 region has 14 residues. V lost 0 bases to trimming and J lost 6 bases, with 13 bases between them. Germline-derived CDR1 and CDR2 are SGDLS and YYNGEE. CDR3 nucleotide sequence: TGTGCCAGCAGCGTAGCAGGGGATTCGGGCGAGCAGTACTTC. Protein sequence: CASSVAGDSGEQYF.

The chain joins TRBV27 to TRBJ2-5, with D possibly matching TRBD1 (6 bases). The last part of the DNA fits TRBJ2-7 better; the J call may be wrong. The germline CDR1 and CDR2 sequences are MNHEY and SMNVEV (reference sequence). The CDR3 has 14 residues. The CDR3 here is CASSLVQGDPEQYF. CDR3 bases: TGTGCCAGCAGTTTAGTACAGGGAGACCCCGAGCAGTACTTC.

The chain combines TRBV7-2 with TRBJ1-6, with D tentatively TRBD1 (5 bases). Between the trimmed V and J ends, which lost 4 bases and 9 bases, there was a span of 16 bases. Germline CDR1 SGHTA, CDR2 FQGNSA. The CDR3 covers 15 residues. The CDR3 DNA sequence: TGTGCCAGCAGCTCGCGAGCGGCCCAGGGTTCACCCCTCCACTTT. As protein: CASSSRAAQGSPLHF. Based on the CDR3 plus reference TRBV7-2 and TRBJ1-6, the full variable domain is GAGVSQSPSNKVTEKGKDVELRCDPISGHTALYWYRQSLGQGLEFLIYFQGNSAPDKSGLPSDRFSAERTGGSVSTLTIQRTQQEDSAVYLCASSSRAAQGSPLHFGNGTRLTVT.

This clonotype was observed a few times. The chain employs TRBV15 and TRBJ1-1, with D unresolved. V lost 0 bases and J lost 1, with 6 bases in between. CDR1 and CDR2 from the germline V gene are LNHNV and YYDKDF (reference sequence). This CDR3 has 14 amino acids. The CDR3 sequence is CATSRDGSNTEAFF. The CDR3 DNA is TGTGCCACCAGCAGAGATGGGTCGAACACTGAAGCTTTCTTT.

This clonotype was observed a handful of times. The genes are TRBV4-1 and TRBJ1-4; 10 nucleotides match TRBD1. The CDR3 is made up of 21 amino acids. Losses at the gene ends were 3 bases for V and 0 bases for J; bases not matched to a gene: 16. Germline V gives CDR1 MGHRA, CDR2 YSYEKL. The chain's CDR3 is CASSQVARDGQGVATNEKLFF. CDR3 nucleotides: TGCGCCAGCAGCCAGGTTGCGCGGGATGGACAGGGGGTTGCAACTAATGAAAAACTGTTTTTT.